Presented here are 19 T cell receptor beta chains from one specimen sequenced in a study of blood T cell repertoires in COVID-19 (dated by TCRdb to 2020 to 2021). The library came from the immunoSEQ multiplex PCR assay. In its TCRdb copy, this immuneACCESS table keeps in-frame sequences only and misses some clones. Where compared with another copy, unresolved V genes explain less than half of these, and the others have no known cause. In all, the sample holds some 76,000 clones, and roughly 87% of those were seen once. The leading ten clones occupy roughly 10% of the sample. Sequencing input: peripheral blood. Receptor source: a woman aged 18-30 years with acute or convalescent COVID-19.

This chain links TRBV5-5 with TRBJ2-7; 7 positions match TRBD1. V lost 6 bases to trimming and J lost 2 bases; unmatched junction nucleotides: 11. The germline CDR1 and CDR2 sequences are SGHKS and YYEKEE (reference sequence). CDR3 length: 15 residues. The CDR3 DNA reads TGTGCCAGCAACGCCACCCGGGACAGTACCTACGAGCAGTACTTC. Its protein product is CASNATRDSTYEQYF.

CDR3 amino acids: CSASGLAGVFNEQFF. CDR3 in DNA: TGCAGTGCTAGTGGGCTAGCGGGAGTTTTCAATGAGCAGTTCTTC. The rearrangement uses TRBV20-1 and TRBJ2-1, with 10 bases lining up with TRBD2. V lost 3 bases and J lost 6; bases outside the gene matches: 8. The CDR3 is 15 amino acids. The germline V gene has CDR1 DFQATT and CDR2 SNEGSKA (reference sequence).

V is TRBV5-1 and J is TRBJ2-1; 14 bases are shared with TRBD2. Trimming at V came to 7 bases and at J to 8 bases, leaving 11 bases not matched to a gene. This CDR3 spans 16 amino acids. Looked up from germline, CDR1 is SGHRS and CDR2 is YFSETQ. The CDR3: CASRDRGTSGSHEQFF. The CDR3 DNA reads TGCGCCAGCCGGGACAGGGGGACTAGCGGGAGTCATGAGCAGTTCTTC.

The chain links TRBV27 to TRBJ2-1, with TRBD2 identical over 7 bases. V shed 2 bases, J shed 2 bases, and the junction held 15 bases outside the gene matches. The length of the CDR3 is 19 residues. Germline loops: CDR1 MNHEY, CDR2 SMNVEV (reference sequence). The CDR3: CASSLRGTITPRPYNEQFF. The CDR3 DNA follows: TGTGCCAGCAGTTTACGGGGGACTATAACCCCCCGCCCCTACAATGAGCAGTTCTTC.

This rearrangement joins TRBV9 to TRBJ1-1, with TRBD1 as a possible D gene (5 bases). The germline V and J ends were trimmed by 1 base and 1 base, with 5 bases remaining between them. The CDR3 is 13 residues long. From germline, CDR1 is SGDLS and CDR2 YYNGEE. This chain's CDR3 is CASSVTGNTEAFF. In DNA, the CDR3 is TGTGCCAGCAGCGTAACAGGGAACACTGAAGCTTTCTTT.

The rearrangement joins TRBV27 to TRBJ1-1; the match to TRBD1 covers 8 bases. With V trimmed by 6 bases and J by 7 bases, 4 bases remained unmatched. Germline V gene lookup returns CDR1 MNHEY and CDR2 SMNVEV (reference sequence). The CDR3 runs to 12 residues. For the CDR3, the DNA is TGTGCCAGCAGAGGGACAGGCAGTGAAGCTTTCTTT. Residues: CASRGTGSEAFF.

The J gene is TRBJ1-5, the V gene TRBV6-1; the match to TRBD1 covers 7 bases. The CDR3 length is 14 residues. The V gene's germline CDR1 is MNHNS and CDR2 SASEGT. Trimming took 3 bases from V and 7 from J; bases not matched to a gene: 6. The CDR3 nucleotides read TGTGCCAGCAGTGATTACAGGGGTGGCCAGCCCCAGCATTTT. This sequence encodes CASSDYRGGQPQHF.

This sequence joins TRBV2 and TRBJ1-5; 9 nucleotides agree with TRBD1. Per germline, CDR1 SNHLY and CDR2 FYNNEI. V shed 2 bases and J 6 bases; nucleotides not matched to a gene: 11. There are 17 residues in the CDR3. The CDR3 nucleotides read TGTGCCAGCAGTGAATCCTTGGGGACAGGGATAAGTCAGCCCCAGCATTTT. It translates to CASSESLGTGISQPQHF.

J is TRBJ2-6 and V is TRBV5-1; D might be TRBD1 (6 bases). V was clipped by 0 bases and J by 0 bases, with 10 bases between them. This CDR3 is 17 amino acids long. Looked up from germline, CDR1 is SGHRS and CDR2 is YFSETQ. The CDR3 nucleotides read TGCGCCAGCAGCTTGGGGACAGCAGGCTCTGGGGCCAACGTCCTGACTTTC. The encoded protein is CASSLGTAGSGANVLTF.

The chain combines TRBV12-3 or TRBV12-4 with TRBJ1-2; 9 nucleotides agree with TRBD1. The CDR3 is 13 residues long. V shed 7 bases, J shed 4 bases, and the junction held 4 bases outside the gene matches. The CDR3 is CASKRTGAYGYTF. Here the CDR3 DNA reads TGTGCCAGCAAAAGGACAGGGGCCTATGGCTACACCTTC.

This chain uses TRBV7-8 with TRBJ1-2; D call uncertain. The V end lost 0 bases, the J end lost 5 bases, and 13 bases lay between the germline ends. Per the germline V gene, CDR1 is SGHVS and CDR2 is FQNEAQ. The CDR3 has 15 amino acids. CDR3 loop: CASSLASGASYGYTF. The CDR3 DNA is TGTGCCAGCAGCTTAGCGTCCGGAGCCTCTTATGGCTACACCTTC.

This chain links TRBV12-3 or TRBV12-4 with TRBJ2-1; perhaps TRBD2 as D (6 bases). The V end lost 8 bases, the J end lost 9 bases, and 17 bases lay between the germline ends. The CDR3 extends over 13 amino acids. The CDR3 DNA sequence: TGTGCCAGCTCCTCGGGAGAGACAACTGAGCAGTTCTTC. This encodes CASSSGETTEQFF.

This clone showed up just a few times. V gene TRBV28 combines with J gene TRBJ1-5; no definite D call. The CDR3 is 15 residues long. V shed 1 base and J shed 0 bases, with 7 bases lying between them. Germline assignment: CDR1 MDHEN and CDR2 SYDVKM. DNA for the CDR3: TGTGCCAGCAGTTTATTGGAGTATAGCAATCAGCCCCAGCATTTT. This translates into CASSLLEYSNQPQHF.

The J gene is TRBJ1-4, the V gene TRBV6-5; D gene ambiguous. Trimming took off 2 bases at V and 0 bases at J, with 10 bases between the two ends. The germline gives CDR1 MNHEY, CDR2 SVGAGI. There are 16 residues in the CDR3. The CDR3 protein is CASSYGRSSTNEKLFF. The CDR3 DNA reads as TGTGCCAGCAGTTACGGCAGGTCCTCAACTAATGAAAAACTGTTTTTT.

The chain links TRBV7-8 to TRBJ1-3; 8 nucleotides match TRBD1. The V and J ends lost 3 bases and 0 bases, in that order; junction bases with no gene match: 10. Germline V gene sequence: CDR1 SGHVS, CDR2 FQNEAQ. This CDR3 has 18 residues. The CDR3 sequence: CASSFHPGQVASGNTIYF. CDR3 sequence (DNA): TGTGCCAGCAGCTTTCATCCGGGACAGGTCGCCTCTGGAAACACCATATATTTT.

The sample holds one count of this clone. The chain uses TRBV19 and TRBJ2-2; TRBD2 matches 8 bases. CDR1 is LNHDA, CDR2 SQIVND, per germline (reference sequence). J was trimmed by 5 bases and V by 3 bases; bases with no gene match: 8. The CDR3 consists of 16 residues. The CDR3 nucleotides read TGTGCCAGTAGTATTTTTTTCCAGCGGGGGACCGGGGAGCTGTTTTTT. It codes for CASSIFFQRGTGELFF.

The chain couples TRBV5-6 to TRBJ2-7, with 10 positions matching TRBD2. V shed 4 bases, J shed 2 bases, and the junction held 3 bases outside the gene matches. CDR1 is SGHDT, CDR2 YYEEEE, per germline. This CDR3 has 14 residues. The CDR3 loop is CASSPSGGAYEQYF. CDR3 bases: TGTGCCAGCAGCCCCAGCGGGGGGGCCTACGAGCAGTACTTC.

The rearrangement joins TRBV2 to TRBJ2-1; 10 bases match TRBD1. Germline CDR1 reads SNHLY; CDR2 reads FYNNEI. The length of the CDR3 is 16 residues. J gave up 9 bases and V 6 bases, and 14 bases lay outside the gene matches. CDR3 region: CASRNPGQGYGSEQFF. The DNA of the CDR3 is TGTGCCAGCAGAAATCCGGGACAGGGGTACGGGAGTGAGCAGTTCTTC.

The rearrangement uses TRBV6-5 and TRBJ1-5; D not resolved. CDR3 length: 14 amino acids. Germline CDR1 MNHEY, CDR2 SVGAGI. V was pared by 4 bases and J by 2 bases, with 9 bases between. The CDR3 DNA reads as TGTGCCAGCAGTTGGGCTTCGGGCAATCAGCCCCAGCATTTT. Its protein product is CASSWASGNQPQHF.